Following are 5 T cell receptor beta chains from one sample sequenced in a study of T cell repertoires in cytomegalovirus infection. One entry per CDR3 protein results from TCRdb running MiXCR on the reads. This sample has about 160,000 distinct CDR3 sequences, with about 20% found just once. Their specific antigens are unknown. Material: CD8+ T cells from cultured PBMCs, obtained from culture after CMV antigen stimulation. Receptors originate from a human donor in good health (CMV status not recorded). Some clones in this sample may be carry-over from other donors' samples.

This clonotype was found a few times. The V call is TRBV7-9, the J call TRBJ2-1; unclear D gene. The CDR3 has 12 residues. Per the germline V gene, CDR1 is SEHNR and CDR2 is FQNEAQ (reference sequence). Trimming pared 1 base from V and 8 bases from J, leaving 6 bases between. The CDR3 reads CASSLDGYEQFF. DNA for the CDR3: TGTGCCAGCAGCTTAGATGGGTATGAGCAGTTCTTC.

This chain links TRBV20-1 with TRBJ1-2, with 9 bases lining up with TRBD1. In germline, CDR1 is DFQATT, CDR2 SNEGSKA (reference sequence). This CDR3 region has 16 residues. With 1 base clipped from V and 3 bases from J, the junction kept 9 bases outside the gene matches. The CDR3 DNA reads TGCAGTGCTAGAGTTGGACAGGGGTATTCGGACTATGGCTACACCTTC. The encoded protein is CSARVGQGYSDYGYTF.

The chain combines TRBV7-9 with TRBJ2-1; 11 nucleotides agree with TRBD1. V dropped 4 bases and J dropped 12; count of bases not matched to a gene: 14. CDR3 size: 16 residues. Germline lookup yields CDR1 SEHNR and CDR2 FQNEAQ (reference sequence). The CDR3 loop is CASSSPTGTGGKGQFF. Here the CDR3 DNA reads TGTGCCAGCAGCTCCCCGACCGGGACAGGGGGTAAGGGGCAGTTCTTC.

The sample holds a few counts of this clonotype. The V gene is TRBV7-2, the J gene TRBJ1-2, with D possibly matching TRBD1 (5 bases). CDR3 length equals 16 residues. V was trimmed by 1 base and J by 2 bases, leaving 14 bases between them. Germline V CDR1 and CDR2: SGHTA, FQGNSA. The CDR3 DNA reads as TGTGCCAGCAGCTTAGGGTCAGGGCCGGCGAACTATGGCTACACCTTC. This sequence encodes CASSLGSGPANYGYTF.

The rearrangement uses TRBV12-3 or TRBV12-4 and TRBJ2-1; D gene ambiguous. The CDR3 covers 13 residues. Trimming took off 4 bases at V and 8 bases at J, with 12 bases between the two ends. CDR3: CASSSIESDEQFF. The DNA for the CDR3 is TGTGCCAGCAGTTCAATTGAATCGGATGAGCAGTTCTTC.